This T cell receptor (beta chain) was sequenced in a study of CXCR3-negative and CXCR3-positive naive CD8 T cells. Study in general: The study obtained 130 million to 150 million TRB reads, about 1.5 +/- 0.3 million per library. Broader study findings: Against CXCR3-negative naive cells, CXCR3-positive naive cells showed more hydrophobic TRB CDR3s. TRBV-TRBJ usage was alike in naive CXCR3-negative and CXCR3-positive cells but differed in memory cells.

As concerns this clonotype: No antigen is known for it.

Per CD8+ T cell subset, triplicate sorts of 300,000 or so cells each were done. The CDR3 length is 16 residues. Looked up from germline, CDR1 is DFQATT and CDR2 is SNEGSKA (reference sequence). UMI-tagged TRB cDNA libraries were built via 5' RACE. TCRdb reprocessed the 5' RACE reads and stores each CDR3 protein as one record, lacking DNA. Its clone listing holds some 61,000 distinct CDR3 sequences. The J gene is TRBJ2-7, the V gene TRBV20-1; the D gene TCRdb calls, TRBD2, cannot be checked with no DNA. This receptor was identified in a human donor in good health. Some clones in this sample may be carry-over from other donors' samples. Material: naive CXCR3- CD8+ T cells from blood. Subset: CD45RO-CCR7+CD27+CD95- naive CD8+ T cells lacking CXCR3 (TNR3-). This CDR3 reads CSARPTRPGLADEQYF.